The clone carrying this TCR beta chain appeared once. Its target is not known. CDR1 is SGHAT and CDR2 is FQNNGV in the germline V gene. Trimming took 2 bases from V and 12 from J, leaving 17 bases between them. The CDR3 length is 13 residues. As originally analysed: ImmunoSEQ output lacked quality scores and full-length reads, limiting matched filtering. Sequencing used immunoSEQ multiplex PCR; TCRdb keeps in-frame clones, though not all of them. That table furnishes V, J and clone size, whereas the DNA furnished D and trimming. The data show 950,000 to 1,100,000 clones, around 78% seen once. The source of the sample is a study of shared clonotypes between healthy human individuals. Study outcomes and limitations: Depth of sequencing was expected to influence donor clonotype sharing. Rarefaction curves obtained for sorted subsets showed sequencing incomplete despite large depth. Non-shared clonotypes had lower generation probabilities than those shared by all four donors.

This sequence originates from a man between 18 and 29 years old in good health. Some clones in this sample may be carry-over from other donors' samples. Sequencing was carried out using memory CD4+ T cells from PBMCs. Sample subset: CD45RA-negative fraction. The rearrangement joins TRBV11-2 to TRBJ2-7; D remains ambiguous. CDR3 loop: CASSLFARLDPYF. DNA of the CDR3: TGTGCCAGCAGCTTATTTGCCAGGCTCGATCCGTACTTC.